The TCR beta chain described here comes from a study of T cell responses to AZD1222 COVID-19 vaccine. Across the study: Whether given at about 4 or about 12 weeks, second doses were pooled.

Study outcomes and limitations: Just a handful of AZD1222 recipients were seropositive at baseline. After the peak T cell response, and only then, were repertoires sampled. Unmutated variant regions are reportedly targeted by nearly half of spike-specific TCRs.

Regarding this clone: The antigen remains undetermined.

Germline lookup yields CDR1 MNHEY and CDR2 SVGAGI. This CDR3 spans 12 amino acids. Trimming cost V 6 bases and J 7 bases, with 7 bases left between them. Here immunoSEQ multiplex PCR was the method, and the copy in TCRdb shows in-frame clones only, minus some. Of around 100,000 clones in the sample, around 86% were seen once. Source: peripheral blood, taken on day 0 of AZD1222 vaccination. This clonotype was sampled from an adult in good health. This chain connects TRBV6-5 to TRBJ1-6; D call uncertain. The CDR3 is CASSYKNSPLHF. The CDR3 DNA reads as TGTGCCAGCAGCTATAAAAATTCACCCCTCCACTTT.